These 18 T cell receptor beta chains share one sample of origin, sequenced in a study of T-cell reconstitution after alpha-beta-depleted transplantation in children. Unique molecular identifiers were incorporated during preparation of the TCRbeta library. Using its own MiXCR run on the PCR reads, TCRdb lists one record per CDR3 protein. This table has about 640,000 distinct CDR3 sequences, over 15% appearing once. The material sequenced was PBMCs from the stem cell graft donor, taken from the stem cell graft. The receptors derive from a human donor who donated a stem cell graft to a child with acute myeloid leukemia.

The V gene is TRBV7-2, the J gene TRBJ2-3, with D perhaps TRBD2 (5 bases). Trimming shortened V by 4 bases and J by 2 bases, and 13 bases separated the two germline ends. The CDR3 runs 15 residues. The germline V gene encodes CDR1 SGHTA and CDR2 FQGNSA. In nucleotides, the CDR3 is TGTGCCAGCAGCTCTACAGCGGAACTCACAGATACGCAGTATTTT. It encodes CASSSTAELTDTQYF.

This clonotype was counted between two and nine times. The chain employs TRBV12-5 and TRBJ2-1, with 7 positions matching TRBD2. Per the germline V gene, CDR1 is LGHNT and CDR2 is FRNRAP. CDR3 length: 13 residues. Germline trimming cut 8 bases from V and 7 bases from J; bases unmatched to any gene: 8. The chain's CDR3 is CASRHGGENEQFF. CDR3 nucleotides: TGTGCTAGTAGACATGGGGGGGAGAATGAGCAGTTCTTC.

This clonotype was seen many times. The chain recombines TRBV20-1 with TRBJ2-7; 12 nucleotides agree with TRBD2. This CDR3 comprises 15 residues. Trimming at V came to 3 bases and at J to 3 bases, leaving 6 bases not matched to a gene. Per the germline V gene, CDR1 is DFQATT and CDR2 is SNEGSKA (reference sequence). In nucleotides, the CDR3 is TGCAGTGCTAGCCCCACTAGCGGGGGGTTCTACGAGCAGTACTTC. It specifies CSASPTSGGFYEQYF.

Notes on this clonotype: Possible read error: a much larger clone is one base away. This sequence joins TRBV10-3 and TRBJ2-7, with TRBD2 identical over 8 bases. The CDR3 is 12 amino acids. In germline, CDR1 is ENHRY, CDR2 SYGVKD. Losses at the gene ends were 8 bases for V and 5 bases for J; bases not matched to a gene: 5. The CDR3 here is CAIGAGGHEQYV. CDR3 DNA: TGTGCCATCGGGGCGGGGGGCCACGAGCAGTACGTC.

This clonotype was counted between two and nine times. This chain connects TRBV4-1 to TRBJ2-3; D not certain. V was trimmed by 3 bases and J by 0 bases, leaving 10 bases between them. CDR1 and CDR2 (germline): MGHRA, YSYEKL. This CDR3 contains 15 residues. The CDR3 region is CASSQATTSTDTQYF. The CDR3 DNA follows: TGCGCCAGCAGCCAGGCCACCACTAGCACAGATACGCAGTATTTT.

This clonotype came up many times. Here the CDR3 DNA reads TGCAGTGCTAGAGGGCCGGCCCCAGGCAATGAAAAACTGTTTTTT. This codes for CSARGPAPGNEKLFF. The V and J genes are TRBV20-1 and TRBJ1-4; D is unresolved. CDR1 and CDR2 from the germline V gene are DFQATT and SNEGSKA (reference sequence). V was clipped by 1 base and J by 5 bases, with 14 bases between them. This CDR3 is 15 amino acids long.

This clonotype was seen ten or more times. The chain uses TRBV12-3 or TRBV12-4 and TRBJ2-7; perhaps D is TRBD1 or TRBD2 (5 bases each). V lost 3 bases and J 7 bases, leaving 13 bases between the germline ends. CDR3 length: 13 residues. The CDR3 nucleotides are TGTGCCAGCAGTTTTACGGGGCCCAAGGAGCAGTACTTC. Protein: CASSFTGPKEQYF.

This clonotype was seen a handful of times. The chain employs TRBV20-1 and TRBJ2-6; D possibly corresponds to TRBD1 (6 bases). The V gene lost 6 bases and the J gene lost 0 bases, with 12 bases spanning the gap. The germline CDR1 and CDR2 sequences are DFQATT and SNEGSKA (reference sequence). CDR3 size: 15 residues. CDR3 DNA sequence: TGCAGTGCGAACAGGGCCGGCTCTGGGGCCAACGTCCTGACTTTC. It encodes CSANRAGSGANVLTF.

This clonotype has more than one count but fewer than ten. The V call is TRBV2, the J call TRBJ2-1; tentatively, D is TRBD2 (5 bases). Trimming took off 9 bases at V and 7 bases at J, with 10 bases between the two ends. Per the germline V gene, CDR1 is SNHLY and CDR2 is FYNNEI. The CDR3 contains 11 residues. The CDR3 nucleotides read TGTGCCAGGGGATTAGCGAATGAGCAGTTCTTC. Residues: CARGLANEQFF. Drawing the rest from reference TRBV2 and TRBJ2-1, the complete variable domain is EPEVTQTPSHQVTQMGQEVILRCVPISNHLYFYWYRQILGQKVEFLVSFYNNEISEKSEIFDDQFSVERPDGSNFTLKIRSTKLEDSAMYFCARGLANEQFFGPGTRLTVL.

The rearrangement links TRBV15 to TRBJ2-5, with D perhaps matching TRBD1 (6 bases). Deletions cut 1 base from V and 5 bases from J, with 20 bases between. Germline V lookup: CDR1 LNHNV, CDR2 YYDKDF (reference sequence). This CDR3 comprises 17 residues. This CDR3 is CATSRAPPGHPRETQYF. In nucleotides, the CDR3 is TGTGCCACCAGCAGAGCCCCACCGGGACACCCAAGGGAGACCCAGTACTTC.

This clonotype has at least ten counts. This chain joins TRBV4-2 and TRBJ1-2; D is ambiguous. Deletions cut 4 bases from V and 5 bases from J, with 14 bases between. This CDR3 is built from 14 residues. CDR1 is LGHNA and CDR2 is YNFKEQ in the germline V gene. This chain's CDR3 is CASSPTEAPYGYTF. The DNA for the CDR3 is TGTGCCAGCAGCCCGACGGAGGCCCCGTATGGCTACACCTTC.

This clonotype was seen at least ten times. The chain couples TRBV29-1 to TRBJ2-4; D not certain. The CDR3 sequence is 11 residues long. V lost 5 bases to trimming and J lost 6 bases, with 8 bases between them. Germline loops: CDR1 SQVTM, CDR2 ANQGSEA. In DNA, the CDR3 is TGCAGCGTTCGAGATCTAAACATTCAGTACTTC. This codes for CSVRDLNIQYF.

The chain recombines TRBV29-1 with TRBJ2-1; D is tentatively TRBD1 or TRBD2 (5 bases each). Looked up from germline, CDR1 is SQVTM and CDR2 is ANQGSEA. The CDR3 has 13 amino acids. V lost 4 bases and J lost 6, with 13 bases in between. The CDR3 spells CSVGGTPANEQFF. The CDR3 nucleotides read TGCAGCGTTGGAGGGACCCCGGCCAATGAGCAGTTCTTC.

About this clonotype: A much more abundant neighbour one base away suggests this may be a read error. This is likely a read error, given that the CDR3 carries no conserved phenylalanine or tryptophan at its end. V and J are TRBV29-1 and TRBJ2-5; TRBD2 agrees at 9 bases. V gave up 4 bases and J gave up 5 bases; unmatched junction bases: 5. Germline CDR1 is SQVTM and CDR2 is ANQGSEA. This CDR3 has 13 residues. CDR3 in amino acids: CSVGGLALETQYS. Here the CDR3 DNA reads TGCAGCGTTGGGGGACTAGCTTTGGAGACCCAGTACTCC.

This clonotype was detected a few times. The V and J genes are TRBV6-2 or TRBV6-3 and TRBJ1-1; D perhaps matches TRBD1 (5 bases). Germline V gene sequence: CDR1 MNHEY, CDR2 SVGEGT. There are 17 residues in the CDR3. Trimming cost V 2 bases and J 7 bases, with 23 bases left between them. The CDR3 region is CASSYQLGRDLPSEAFF. DNA of the CDR3: TGTGCCAGCAGTTACCAGCTAGGAAGGGACCTTCCTAGTGAAGCTTTCTTT.

In this sample, this clonotype turned up many times. V usage is TRBV6-4 and J usage is TRBJ1-4; a possible D gene is TRBD1 (6 bases). V dropped 7 bases and J dropped 5 bases, with 14 bases sitting between them. CDR1 and CDR2 (germline): MRHNA, SNTAGT. The length of the CDR3 is 14 residues. The CDR3 DNA reads TGTGCCAGCACCCCGGACAGTGGAAATGAAAAACTGTTTTTT. Protein: CASTPDSGNEKLFF.

V gene TRBV4-2 combines with J gene TRBJ2-1; 9 nucleotides agree with TRBD2. Germline values: CDR1 LGHNA, CDR2 YNFKEQ. After removal of 4 bases from V and 3 bases from J, the junction contained 4 bases not matched to a gene. This CDR3 is 15 amino acids long. CDR3 amino acids: CASSPGLANYNEQFF. The CDR3 DNA sequence: TGTGCCAGCAGCCCAGGACTAGCGAACTACAATGAGCAGTTCTTC.

For this clonotype: A much larger clone differs by one base, so this may be a read error. The chain couples TRBV7-2 to TRBJ1-5; TRBD1 matches 10 bases. The germline CDR1 and CDR2 sequences are SGHTA and FQGNSA. V gave up 3 bases and J gave up 5 bases; unmatched junction bases: 1. This CDR3 contains 14 residues. The CDR3 nucleotides read TGTGCCAGCAGCTTGACAGGGGGCCATCAGCCCCAGCATTTT. This gives the protein CASSLTGGHQPQHF.